This TCR beta chain is drawn from a study of early T cells in non-severe SARS-CoV-2 infection. Across the whole study: Bulk RNA taken from unsorted whole blood was sequenced, leaving chains unpaired. Overall study results and limits: Matching with VDJdb favored anti-spike CD8 responses (missing private and CD4 specificities).

Attachment of unique molecular identifiers to individual cDNA molecules was performed. TCRdb fed the 5' RACE reads into MiXCR, producing one record per CDR3 protein. The top ten clones hold just under 4% of a sample with tens of thousands of distinct CDR3 sequences, 6% to 7% of them seen once. Worth noting for this clonotype: Its antigen is not known.

The CDR3 is made up of 13 amino acids. Trimming took 6 bases from V and 4 from J, leaving 12 bases between them. Looked up from germline, CDR1 is MNHEY and CDR2 is SVGEGT. What was sequenced was whole blood. The TCR comes from an adult who was a healthcare worker with PCR-confirmed SARS-CoV-2 infection or an uninfected control (not recorded which). The chain employs TRBV6-2 or TRBV6-3 and TRBJ1-1; D is possibly TRBD1 (5 bases). The CDR3 sequence: CASREPGPTEAFF. The CDR3 DNA reads TGTGCCAGCAGGGAACCGGGACCCACTGAAGCTTTCTTT.